These T cell receptor beta chains were read from a single sample in a study of blood T cell repertoires in COVID-19. TCRdb keeps only in-frame clones here, not all; method: immunoSEQ multiplex PCR. The sample contains roughly 200,000 clones, roughly 85% of which appear only once. The specimen was PBMCs or T cells enriched from blood (not recorded which). The source of these receptors is a man in his forties who had recovered from COVID-19. The CDR3 runs from the conserved cysteine through the conserved F or W. A D gene is named only where the DNA matches it firmly. Some rows have no size entry. The others give once, few or many, or a class for an expanded clone.

abundance,d_gene,v_gene,j_gene,CDR3nt,CDR3aa
.,.,TRBV9,TRBJ1-5,TGTGCCAGCAGCGTAGGGCTCAATCAGCCCCAGCATTTT,CASSVGLNQPQHF
.,TRBD1,TRBV9,TRBJ2-7,TGTGCCAGCAGCGGCCGACAGGGTGACGAGCAGTACTTC,CASSGRQGDEQYF
once,TRBD1,TRBV7-6,TRBJ1-2,TGTGCCAGCAGCTTGACAGGGGATGGAACTAACTATGGCTACACCTTC,CASSLTGDGTNYGYTF
.,.,TRBV7-9,TRBJ2-1,TGTGCCAGCAGCTTGATACAGGATACCTACAATGAGCAGTTCTTC,CASSLIQDTYNEQFF
.,TRBD1,TRBV15,TRBJ2-7,TGTGCCACCAGCACAGGACAGGGAGAATACGAGCAGTACTTC,CATSTGQGEYEQYF
.,.,TRBV5-6,TRBJ2-2,TGTGCCAGCAGCTTGCGGCAGGGAACGAACACCGGGGAGCTGTTTTTT,CASSLRQGTNTGELFF
.,TRBD2,TRBV6-4,TRBJ2-7,TGTGCCAGCAGTGGGCTAGCGGGAGACGAGCAGTACTTC,CASSGLAGDEQYF
.,TRBD2,TRBV6-6,TRBJ2-7,TGTGCCAGCACTCGGGAGGGGAACGAGCAGTACTTC,CASTREGNEQYF
.,TRBD1,TRBV13,TRBJ1-4,TGTGCCAGCAGCTCCGGACAGGGAGCAACTAATGAAAAACTGTTTTTT,CASSSGQGATNEKLFF
.,TRBD2,TRBV9,TRBJ2-1,TGTGCCAGCAGCCATACCAGCGGGAGGGCCTACAATGAGCAGTTCTTC,CASSHTSGRAYNEQFF
.,TRBD2,TRBV14,TRBJ2-3,TGTGCCAGCAGCCAAGCACTAGCGGGAGTCTCTGCGCAGTATTTT,CASSQALAGVSAQYF
.,.,TRBV19,TRBJ2-7,TGTGCCAGTAGTATCACGGGGTCCGAGCAGTACTTC,CASSITGSEQYF
.,TRBD1,TRBV27,TRBJ1-6,TGTGCCAGCAGTTTAACTACAGGGGGCGGATCACCCCTCCACTTT,CASSLTTGGGSPLHF
.,TRBD2,TRBV3-1/TRBV3-2,TRBJ2-7,TGTGCCAGCAGCCAAGATTATCGAGCGGGGGCATCCTACGAGCAGTACTTC,CASSQDYRAGASYEQYF